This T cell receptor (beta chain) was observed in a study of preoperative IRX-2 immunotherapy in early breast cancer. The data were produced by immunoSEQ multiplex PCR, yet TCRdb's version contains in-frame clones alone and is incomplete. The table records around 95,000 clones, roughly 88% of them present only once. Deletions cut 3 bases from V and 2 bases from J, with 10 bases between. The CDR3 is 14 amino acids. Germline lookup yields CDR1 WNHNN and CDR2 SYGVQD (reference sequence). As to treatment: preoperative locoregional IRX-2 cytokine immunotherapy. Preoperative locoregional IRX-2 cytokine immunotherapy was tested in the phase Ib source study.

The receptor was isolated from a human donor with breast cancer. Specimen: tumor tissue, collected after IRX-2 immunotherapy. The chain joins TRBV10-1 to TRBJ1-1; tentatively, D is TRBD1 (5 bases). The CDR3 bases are TGCGCCAGCAGTGAAAATCAGGGAAACACTGAAGCTTTCTTT. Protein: CASSENQGNTEAFF.